This T cell receptor (beta chain) emerged from a study of T cell responses to AZD1222 COVID-19 vaccine. Study summary: Pooled samples include second doses given at about 4 or 12 weeks. Study-wide results and limits: Clonal diversity was possibly underestimated, and white British individuals and females predominated among donors.

On this clone itself: Its antigen is not known.

Assay used: immunoSEQ multiplex PCR; TCRdb lists only in-frame clones, some missing. The data contain about 66,000 clones, roughly 84% of them singletons. The starting material was peripheral blood, obtained on day 0 of AZD1222 vaccination. The TCR sequence derives from an adult in good health.

The CDR3 DNA sequence: TGTGCCAGCAGTGAAGCCTCCAGGGGCCCCTACGAGCAGTACTTC. Its translation is CASSEASRGPYEQYF. The chain combines TRBV6-1 with TRBJ2-7; tentative D call: TRBD1 (6 bases). Germline V CDR1 and CDR2: MNHNS, SASEGT. CDR3 length equals 15 residues. Trimming pared 0 bases from V and 2 bases from J, leaving 11 bases between.